Included here is one T cell receptor (beta chain) sequence, with context. Its target antigen remains unknown. The sample holds no much larger clone one base away, and base qualities are not on file. The cohort consisted of more than 650 healthy bone marrow donors. At the time of sampling, every cohort member was nominally healthy, though immune exposures that went unrecorded were likely present. The donor tested CMV seronegative and was one of the 352 seronegative cohort members. Every donor gave a peripheral blood sample, and the peripheral blood mononuclear cells from that sample were used for TCR beta sequencing. Genomic DNA was extracted from the blood cell samples with the Qiagen DNeasy Blood Extraction Kit. V has 4 bases trimmed and J has 6 bases trimmed; junction bases matching no gene number 3. The CDR3 runs 14 amino acids, cysteine and phenylalanine included. Left in the record is the CDR3 DNA by itself, 42 bases read in frame from the first base. The germline V gene encodes CDR1 MNHNS and CDR2 SASEGT.

The data originate from a study of cytomegalovirus exposure and HLA in healthy donors (dated 2017 in TCRdb). Regarding the study in general: An earlier analysis of several hundred of the donors reported about 250 Gb of sequence data and 117 million unique TCR beta sequences from some 180 million T cells. The study was designed to test whether signatures of past pathogen exposure could be identified by cataloging public T cell receptors. Typing coverage differed by locus: A, B, C, DRB1 and DQB1 were typed in roughly 620-630 donors, DQA1 in about 550, DPA1 in 600 to 610, and DPB1 in around 440. On average, over 200,000 unique TCR beta nucleotide sequences were sequenced per donor among more than 350 genotyped donors of the cohort, with roughly 19% of those sequences being non-productive. Four or five DR-DQ haplotypes were handled as single units for association and clustering because linkage in the cohort was strong. A separate validation cohort of approximately 120 different subjects was used in addition to the roughly 700-subject first cohort. A later genetic analysis took genome-wide SNP genotypes for about three fifths of the 666 donors and used that subset as a discovery cohort. Around 330 gigabases of sequencing data and approximately 91 million unique TCR sequences made up an early release that covered several hundred HLA-typed donors. Of the approximately 370 genotyped donors, 65% to 90% were placed in the genetic ancestry cluster associated with self-reported Caucasian donors. An earlier analysis of more than 450 of the donors used high-throughput TCR beta sequencing to judge whether each TCR beta V gene segment behaved as functional or pseudogenic. Using immunosequencing, the study profiled T cell repertoires from about 610 subjects and related those repertoires to cytomegalovirus serostatus. To predict cytomegalovirus infection status, the study combined high-throughput TCR immunosequencing, statistical association of individual TCRs with disease status, and machine learning. Donor age, sex, ethnicity and CMV serostatus were compiled together with the repertoire data. Rather than using new phenotypic data, the later analysis identified candidate immune exposures from TCR beta sequences and from how often those sequences occurred across donors. Every repertoire in the discovery cohort had been generated on one and the same sequencing platform. Class I and class II HLA loci were covered by the typing at four-digit resolution. A later analysis re-examined previously published TCR beta repertoires from 500 to 700 donors and added high-resolution HLA genotyping to investigate patterns of TCR occurrence.

Paper-wide results and their limitations: CMV serostatus was the only immune exposure information available for the cohort. The authors suggested that the approach could potentially be extended to other disease states and immunological phenotypes. Compared with equally common non-associated chains, HLA-associated TCR beta chains in a later analysis were more clonally expanded and had lower generation probabilities. In vitro tests confirmed that a few of the cytomegalovirus-associated TCR beta chains recognize cytomegalovirus antigens. A further reported finding was that TCR beta sequences accurately predicted the HLA-A and HLA-B alleles for most subjects in the first cohort. In a later analysis, TCR association rates were found to vary across HLA loci, with the most associated TCRs seen for DRB1 alleles and the fewest for HLA-C alleles. When HLA alleles, especially DR and DQ, strongly co-occurred, TCR associations were difficult to assign to individual alleles. In an earlier analysis of over 550 of the donors, most TCR beta V segments were observed in productive rearrangements about 87% or about 30% of the time, broadly matching IMGT annotations. A later genetic analysis associated a missense DCLRE1C variant with V-gene and J-gene trimming of TCR beta chains, and an independent cohort replicated the association. A later analysis found that most CMV-associated TCR beta chains appeared HLA-restricted, with HLA associations seemingly driven largely by CMV exposure. Because counts were too low, approximately 18 rarely observed V segments, including chromosome 9 orphons, were excluded from the earlier analysis of roughly 580 of the donors. In this cohort, only TCR beta chains were sequenced, and detectable features were limited by the absence of alpha or paired-chain data. In both the original and validation cohorts, the classifier was reported to diagnose cytomegalovirus status with high specificity and sensitivity. A later genetic analysis reported fewer N-insertions in productive TCRs among donors in an Asian-associated ancestry cluster than the roughly 690-donor mean. A cluster of highly shared sequence variants was judged likely to be a technical artifact of the sequencing pipeline. Some IMGT-functional V segments, including TRBV6-2 and TRBV6-3, could not be distinguished by the 87-base-pair reads and were therefore excluded. Linkage disequilibrium might explain the correlated functional status among segregating V segments, but an unknown experimental factor could not be excluded. Several of the top co-occurrence clusters appeared to be linked to parvovirus B19, influenza, CMV and Epstein-Barr virus, according to a later analysis. Because HLA typing was missing for some donors at each locus, association tests included only the typed subset. Specific HLA alleles were associated with about 17,000 TCR beta sequences at a false discovery rate of 0.05 in a later analysis. While some public TCRs were present in many individuals, most TCR sequences turned up only very rarely across donors. In the study, around 150 TCR beta chains were listed as associated with cytomegalovirus. The presence/absence analyses assumed that sequencing depth was roughly uniform across donors, and that assumption may not be true.

The library was built by means of the immunoSEQ multiplex PCR assay. The multiplex PCR relied on a mix of 60 forward primers for TCR Vbeta segments and 13 reverse primers for TCR Jbeta segments. Amplification of the CDR3 region of rearranged TCR beta genes was performed with a multiplex PCR assay on genomic DNA. Amplified TCR beta libraries were sequenced as 87-base-pair reads on the Illumina HiSeq System. The authors processed their data as follows. A later analysis tallied 80 million to 95 million unique TCR beta chains across the 610 or so repertoires, and some 10 million of those chains were shared by two or more donors. Raw reads were error-corrected and collapsed into unique sequences by a nearest-neighbor algorithm in which closely related sequences were merged to remove PCR and sequencing errors. V, D and J gene segments were assigned by aligning CDR3 sequences to IMGT reference sequences. For a sequence to be retained, a match of at least six nucleotides to both a V gene segment and a J gene segment was required. Rearrangements were called productive when the CDR3 lacked stop codons and stayed in frame with V and J; all others were non-productive. CDR3 was defined according to IMGT convention as the region running from the second conserved V-encoded cysteine to the conserved J-encoded phenylalanine. The earlier analysis of a few hundred of the donors excluded any sequence lacking an unambiguous match to a single V gene segment. An earlier analysis of over 450 of the donors classified V segments as functional when productive rearrangements were above 56.7% and as segregating when the standard deviation between donors was above 5%. A statistical classification framework was built to diagnose cytomegalovirus status from the catalog of TCR beta chain sequences. A later analysis assigned V and J genes by comparing TCR nucleotide sequences with IMGT/GENE-DB human TR gene sequences. A later analysis assigned CDR3 sequences and most-parsimonious VDJ recombination scenarios with the TCRdist pipeline. In a later analysis, each TCR beta chain was defined by its CDR3 amino acid sequence together with its V-gene family, and reads without a unique V-gene family were excluded. In a later analysis, nearly 600 highly shared, low-generation-probability nucleotide sequences were removed to address suspected cross-contamination and a sequencing artifact. For each public chain, a later analysis derived a clonal expansion index from normalized ranks of inferred template counts within each repertoire. In a later analysis, generation probabilities were computed using a VDJ recombination model fitted to out-of-frame rearrangements, and the results were checked against IGoR. Hypergeometric tests were used in a later analysis to score TCR-TCR, TCR-HLA and TCR-CMV co-occurrence, with a repertoire-size bias correction applied to the TCR pairs. In a later analysis, false discovery rates were estimated by permuting HLA or CMV assignments 20 times. A later analysis grouped co-occurring TCRs with DBSCAN, adding TCRdist sequence similarity when clustering within HLA-allele-positive subsets. For co-occurrence clustering, repertoires with fewer than 30,000 or more than 120,000 public chains were excluded, along with five repertoires with anomalous nucleotide sharing. As stored in TCRdb, this immuneACCESS dataset retains in-frame rearrangements with V and J assigned. A fraction of the clones does not appear; measured against another copy, unresolved V genes explain less than half of the discrepancy, and the remainder lacks a known reason. V, J and clone size are those of that table, while D and trimming were read from the DNA. The sample has 95,000 to 150,000 clones on record, roughly 80% of them singletons. Less than 2.5% of the sample goes to the ten largest clones.

This TCR was recovered from a man aged 25 to 45 in good health and CMV-seronegative. The chain couples TRBV6-1 to TRBJ1-5; 10 central bases correspond to TRBD1. Sequenced sample: PBMCs. For the CDR3, the sequence is CASSVGQGGQPQHF. Read as DNA, the sequence is TGTGCCAGCAGTGTAGGACAGGGGGGTCAGCCCCAGCATTTT.